These 24 T cell receptor beta chains share one sample of origin, sequenced in a study of blood T cell repertoires in COVID-19. Profiling relied on immunoSEQ multiplex PCR, and the TCRdb table lists in-frame clones only, not all of them. Found here are tens of thousands of clones, 86% of them singletons; the top ten hold 1.3%. Source material: peripheral blood. The receptor set was obtained from a woman aged 80 or older with acute or convalescent COVID-19.

A few counts support this clone. CDR3 sequence reads: CAIRRDRRTDTQYF. The DNA of the CDR3 is TGTGCCATTCGCCGGGACAGACGCACAGATACGCAGTATTTT. The chain combines TRBV10-3 with TRBJ2-3; 7 bases map to TRBD1. Germline CDR1 ENHRY, CDR2 SYGVKD. The CDR3 is 14 residues long. J was trimmed by 1 base and V by 9 bases; bases with no gene match: 7.

This chain connects TRBV24-1 to TRBJ2-1; D not resolved. Trimming removed 12 bases at V and 6 bases at J, with 17 bases between. The V gene's germline CDR1 is KGHDR and CDR2 SFDVKD. CDR3 length equals 13 residues. CDR3 in amino acids: CAPSEECSNEQFF. CDR3 DNA sequence: TGTGCCCCGTCAGAGGAATGTTCCAATGAGCAGTTCTTC.

This chain links TRBV5-4 with TRBJ1-5; D perhaps matches TRBD1 (6 bases). The CDR3 covers 14 residues. CDR1 and CDR2 from the germline V gene are SGHNT and YYREEE (reference sequence). The V and J ends lost 0 bases and 3 bases respectively, with 7 bases between them. The CDR3 reads CASSLDRANQPQHF. CDR3 DNA: TGTGCCAGCAGCTTGGACAGGGCCAATCAGCCCCAGCATTTT.

This clone occurred once. CDR3 amino acids: CASSQPGQGSPNTGELFF. CDR3 nucleotide sequence: TGTGCCAGCAGCCAGCCCGGACAGGGGAGTCCGAACACCGGGGAGCTGTTTTTT. This chain connects TRBV4-2 to TRBJ2-2, with 9 bases matching TRBD1. V trimming: 3 bases; J trimming: 0 bases; junction bases outside the gene matches: 8. The CDR3 extends over 18 amino acids. Germline assignment: CDR1 LGHNA and CDR2 YNFKEQ.

At least ten counts were recorded for this clone. This chain links TRBV2 with TRBJ1-5, with D hard to call. V was shortened by 6 bases and J by 7 bases, with 13 bases between the two germline ends. Germline CDR1 is SNHLY and CDR2 is FYNNEI. CDR3 length: 13 amino acids. Here the CDR3 reads CASRTTIRQPQHF. The CDR3 nucleotides are TGTGCCAGCAGAACCACAATCCGACAGCCCCAGCATTTT.

The rearrangement uses TRBV2 and TRBJ1-1; D not certain. Germline V lookup: CDR1 SNHLY, CDR2 FYNNEI. Trimming pared 2 bases from V and 8 bases from J, leaving 9 bases between. The CDR3 runs to 12 residues. The CDR3 DNA follows: TGTGCCAGCAGTGAAAGTTTGGCAGAAGCTTTCTTT. The encoded protein is CASSESLAEAFF.

DNA of the CDR3: TGTGCCAGCAGCTTAGTGGACGGGGGGGGATCACCCCTCCACTTT. Residues: CASSLVDGGGSPLHF. J is TRBJ1-6 and V is TRBV7-6; possibly TRBD1 for D (5 bases). The CDR3 has 15 amino acids. Trimming took off 1 base at V and 10 bases at J, with 14 bases between the two ends. In germline, CDR1 is SGHVS, CDR2 FNYEAQ.

This clone was observed a single time. The chain couples TRBV27 to TRBJ2-7; 7 nucleotides agree with TRBD1. Trimming cost V 3 bases and J 5 bases; bases outside gene matches: 7. This CDR3 is 14 amino acids long. Germline-derived CDR1 and CDR2 are MNHEY and SMNVEV (reference sequence). The CDR3 DNA reads as TGTGCCAGCAGTTTTGGGACAGACTGGGACGAGCAGTACTTC. Its protein product is CASSFGTDWDEQYF.

V gene TRBV19 combines with J gene TRBJ2-5; 8 bases are a match to TRBD1. Trimming removed 3 bases from V and 5 bases from J; junction bases left unmatched: 2. Germline CDR1 LNHDA, CDR2 SQIVND (reference sequence). The CDR3 sequence is 13 residues long. For the CDR3, the DNA is TGTGCCAGTAGTATTGGGGACAGGGAGACCCAGTACTTC. It is translated as CASSIGDRETQYF.

The chain employs TRBV12-3 or TRBV12-4 and TRBJ1-2, with unresolved D. CDR3 length: 13 amino acids. V was shortened by 7 bases and J by 1 base, with 10 bases between the two germline ends. This CDR3 is CASTRLNNYGYTF. The DNA of the CDR3 is TGTGCCAGCACCCGACTCAATAACTATGGCTACACCTTC.

CDR3 amino acids: CASSQSGRGIGTEAFF. The CDR3 DNA follows: TGTGCCAGTAGCCAGAGTGGCAGGGGGATTGGGACTGAAGCTTTCTTT. The rearrangement links TRBV19 to TRBJ1-1; 7 positions agree with TRBD1. Per the germline V gene, CDR1 is LNHDA and CDR2 is SQIVND (reference sequence). This CDR3 is built from 16 residues. The V and J ends lost 6 bases and 5 bases, in that order; junction bases with no gene match: 15. The full variable domain, its missing parts supplied by reference TRBV19 and TRBJ1-1, is DGGITQSPKYLFRKEGQNVTLSCEQNLNHDAMYWYRQDPGQGLRLIYYSQIVNDFQKGDIAEGYSVSREKKESFPLTVTSAQKNPTAFYLCASSQSGRGIGTEAFFGQGTRLTVV.

This chain joins TRBV6-5 and TRBJ2-7; 7 bases map to TRBD1. The germline V gene encodes CDR1 MNHEY and CDR2 SVGAGI. This CDR3 contains 13 residues. V lost 7 bases to trimming and J lost 2 bases; unmatched junction nucleotides: 5. The DNA for the CDR3 is TGTGCCAGCAACCGGGACAGAGCCTACGAGCAGTACTTC. It specifies CASNRDRAYEQYF.

The chain recombines TRBV7-2 with TRBJ2-3; 7 bases match TRBD1. The junction had 11 bases not matched to a gene; V was cut back by 6 bases and J by 2 bases. From germline, CDR1 is SGHTA and CDR2 FQGNSA. CDR3 size: 16 residues. CDR3 nucleotide sequence: TGTGCCAGCAGAAAACAGGGGCTCGGTAACACAGATACGCAGTATTTT. This codes for CASRKQGLGNTDTQYF.

The chain uses TRBV7-9 and TRBJ2-3; no definite D call. The V end lost 3 bases, the J end lost 0 bases, and 4 bases lay between the germline ends. The CDR3 totals 13 residues. Germline CDR1 reads SEHNR; CDR2 reads FQNEAQ (reference sequence). This CDR3 reads CASSLLSTDTQYF. The CDR3 nucleotides are TGTGCCAGCAGCTTGTTAAGCACAGATACGCAGTATTTT.

The chain employs TRBV12-3 or TRBV12-4 and TRBJ1-1; D ambiguous. V was clipped by 5 bases and J by 5 bases, with 12 bases between them. The CDR3 loop spans 13 amino acids. This chain's CDR3 is CASSPEPGTEAFF. As DNA, the CDR3 is TGTGCCAGCAGTCCCGAGCCCGGGACTGAAGCTTTCTTT.

The chain joins TRBV18 to TRBJ2-3; 9 positions match TRBD2. Germline V gene sequence: CDR1 KGHSH, CDR2 LQKENI. Unmatched junction bases numbered 4, after V lost 3 bases and J lost 3 bases. This CDR3 comprises 15 residues. The CDR3 spells CASSPIAGETDTQYF. The CDR3 nucleotides are TGTGCCAGCTCACCGATAGCGGGGGAGACAGATACGCAGTATTTT.

The table lists this clone with a count of one. Written as DNA, the CDR3 is TGCGCCAGCAGCTTGGCCCCGGGCACTGAAGCTTTCTTT. Amino acids: CASSLAPGTEAFF. The rearrangement joins TRBV5-1 to TRBJ1-1; no definite D call. The CDR3 length is 13 residues. Per the germline V gene, CDR1 is SGHRS and CDR2 is YFSETQ. The V and J ends lost 0 bases and 4 bases respectively, with 7 bases between them.

The V gene is TRBV3-1 (or the pseudogene TRBV3-2), the J gene TRBJ1-2, with 7 bases identical to TRBD1. The CDR3 runs 16 residues. V lost 0 bases and J lost 4; bases outside the gene matches: 8. Germline-derived CDR1 and CDR2 are LGHDT and YNNKEL (reference sequence). Written as DNA, the CDR3 is TGTGCCAGCAGCCAAGACCCCTCCGGGACAGCCTATGGCTACACCTTC. Translation: CASSQDPSGTAYGYTF.

V usage is TRBV19 and J usage is TRBJ1-4; no clear D gene. V lost 1 base, J lost 0 bases, and 3 bases lay in between. Germline V CDR1 and CDR2: LNHDA, SQIVND (reference sequence). The CDR3 extends over 14 amino acids. The CDR3 DNA reads as TGTGCCAGTAGTATAGTCGCAACTAATGAAAAACTGTTTTTT. It encodes CASSIVATNEKLFF.

In the case of this clone: An end of the junction differs from the germline gene, which may be a read error. The chain's CDR3 is CAGRITGVYYF. Written as DNA, the CDR3 is TGTGCCGGGAGGATCACAGGGGTCTATTACTTC. The rearrangement joins TRBV30 to TRBJ2-5, with D perhaps TRBD1 (7 bases). From germline, CDR1 is GTSNPN and CDR2 SVGIG (reference sequence). The CDR3 has 11 amino acids.

This chain links TRBV19 with TRBJ1-1, with TRBD1 as a possible D gene (5 bases). This CDR3 is 15 amino acids long. CDR1 and CDR2 from the germline V gene are LNHDA and SQIVND (reference sequence). V gave up 4 bases and J gave up 0 bases, with 12 bases separating them. CDR3 region: CASSRLTDMNTEAFF. The CDR3 coding sequence is TGTGCCAGTAGTAGACTGACAGACATGAACACTGAAGCTTTCTTT.

This clone is a singleton in its sample. CDR3 bases: TGTGCCAGCAGCTCCGCCAGGGGCTGGAACACCGGGGAGCTGTTTTTT. Translation: CASSSARGWNTGELFF. The chain links TRBV7-3 to TRBJ2-2; a weak D match, TRBD1 (6 bases). CDR3 length equals 16 residues. Germline CDR1 reads SGHTA; CDR2 reads FQGTGA. Trimming stripped 4 bases from V and 1 base from J, with 13 bases between.

The V call is TRBV7-9, the J call TRBJ1-2, with a possible D match to TRBD1 (5 bases). From germline, CDR1 is SEHNR and CDR2 FQNEAQ (reference sequence). This CDR3 comprises 15 residues. V was pared by 5 bases and J by 7 bases, with 20 bases between. The CDR3 DNA sequence: TGTGCCAGCAGCCACATTAGGTTGGGGCATGGTGGCTACACCTTC. Translated, it gives CASSHIRLGHGGYTF.

The chain joins TRBV5-4 to TRBJ2-2, with 10 bases aligning to TRBD1. Germline trimming cut 4 bases from V and 8 bases from J; bases unmatched to any gene: 8. There are 15 residues in the CDR3. Germline values: CDR1 SGHNT, CDR2 YYREEE (reference sequence). CDR3 loop: CASSRGTGVRGELFF. CDR3 nucleotides: TGTGCCAGCAGCCGCGGGACAGGGGTGAGGGGGGAGCTGTTTTTT.